This T cell receptor beta chain was obtained from a study of cytomegalovirus exposure and HLA in healthy donors. Findings and caveats of the study: V- and J-gene trimming of TCR beta was linked (in a later analysis) to a missense DCLRE1C variant. It was 164 TCR beta chains that were listed as cytomegalovirus-associated.

The V and J ends lost 0 bases and 8 bases respectively, with 20 bases between them. CDR1 MNHEY and CDR2 SMNVEV come from the germline V gene (reference sequence). This CDR3 region has 18 residues. 13 Jbeta primers and 60 Vbeta primers were used for the PCR. The method was immunoSEQ multiplex PCR; TCRdb's version includes in-frame clones alone and lacks a portion of them. Of tens of thousands of clones listed, roughly three quarters are singletons. On this clone itself: Its specificity is unknown.

V usage is TRBV27 and J usage is TRBJ1-6; the D gene is possibly TRBD1 (5 bases). Source material: PBMCs. The TCR comes from a woman aged 30 to 39 in good health and CMV-seronegative. The CDR3 DNA reads as TGTGCCAGCAGTTTATCGCCCGTTCCGAGCATAGGGGATTCACCCCTCCACTTT. Translated, it gives CASSLSPVPSIGDSPLHF.